This T cell receptor (beta chain) was sequenced during a study of shared clonotypes between healthy human individuals (dated by TCRdb to about 2020). Study-level background: The cohort comprised a couple of women and a few men aged 18 to 49 years. To increase sequencing depth and limit assay-specific biases, TCR repertoire library preparation and sequencing were carried out by different laboratories using diverse techniques. To estimate repertoire size and how much clonotype sharing occurs between individuals, the study deeply sequenced the blood TCR repertoires of five healthy adults. Between about 0.94 and 8.9 billion PBMCs per donor were obtained by leukapheresis. Per donor, three plates each were used for CD4 naive and CD4 memory, two for CD8 naive, and one for CD8 memory.

Reading from cysteine to phenylalanine, the CDR3 counts 13 amino acids. Solely the CDR3 DNA is kept, with 39 bases framed from the first base. According to the germline V gene (reference sequence), CDR1 reads LNHDA and CDR2 reads SQIVND. Trimming takes 2 bases from V and 7 bases from J, and the germline ends sit 9 bases apart. Using the deep immunoSEQ assay, TCR CDR3 regions were amplified from genomic DNA by multiplex PCR. For each cell subset, the extracted genomic DNA was distributed evenly across all wells of several immunoSEQ 96-well plates, and each plate served as one replicate. For sorted subsets, 150 to 250 ng genomic DNA, equal to tens of thousands of T cell genomes, was loaded into each replicate PCR. The purified libraries were quantified using a Qubit 3.0 fluorometer, sized with a Bioanalyzer 2100, and then quantified again using the KAPA Library Quantification kit. Each immunoSEQ 96-well plate was sequenced on its own single-read 150-cycle Illumina NextSeq 550 flow cell. The paper's data handling went like this. Because the immunoSEQ output held only junctional sequences and lacked quality scores, the filtering could not match the filtering applied to full-length reads. To assign V/J genes and CDR3, sequences were annotated against IMGT germline references using PyIR, a Python wrapper for IgBLAST v1.9. Any read was removed if the V/J assignment was weak (E-value above 1e-6), the CDR3 was missing, or the read contained stop codons, out-of-frame junctions, or ambiguous translated residues. A V3J clonotype was defined by an identical inferred V gene, J gene, and CDR3 amino acid sequence. Percentage overlap between repertoires was computed as shared unique clonotypes divided by the size of the smaller repertoire. Richness of each repertoire was evaluated using RTK rarefaction, the Chao1 estimator, and Recon v2.1 estimates of unobserved clonotypes. Generation probabilities for all TCRbeta clonotypes obtained by the gDNA method from a handful of donors were computed using OLGA. Sourced from immuneACCESS, this table was stored by TCRdb with only in-frame sequences that have V and J called. A share of the clones is absent; for the studies checked, an unresolved V gene accounts for under half, and the remainder has no known explanation. The V and J calls and clone size come from that table; D and trimming were worked out from the DNA. This sample gives just over 2,000,000 clones in total; approximately 94% of them show up just once. Of the sample, around 1.1% is held by the ten largest clones.

Worth noting for this clone: It has no known antigen specificity. No base quality information exists; no much larger clone differs at one position.

CD8 naive samples were CD45RO-negative cells positively selected for CCR7, giving a CD45RA+CCR7+ population that excluded TemRA cells. Donors were healthy HIV-negative adults with no recently reported acute infections or vaccinations. Every donor was a Caucasian adult living in Nashville, Tennessee, USA. After blood collection by leukapheresis, PBMCs were isolated using Ficoll-Histopaque density gradient centrifugation and then cryopreserved in the vapor phase of liquid nitrogen. Analytical flow cytometry was used to check the purity and quantity of every magnetically sorted T cell population. Each sorted fraction had its genomic DNA isolated and then quantified by UV absorbance on a Nanodrop 2000c. Results and caveats for the whole study, not just this receptor: Sampling was restricted to blood, and TCR repertoires in tissues likely differ from the TCR repertoires found in blood. Estimated clonotype richness was generally larger for naive than for memory subsets. Pairwise subsampling indicated that sequencing depth was expected to affect the degree of clonotype sharing among donors. When several donors were compared, the shared fraction of clonotypes was around 5% for naive CD4, less than 4% for naive CD8, 2% to 2.5% for memory CD4, and 0.4% for memory CD8. Incomplete sequencing was indicated by rarefaction of sorted-subset datasets, despite the large sequencing depth. The genetic and exposure-history diversity represented was limited by the small number of donors. Compared with non-shared clonotypes, the clonotypes found in all four sorted-subset donors had higher generation probabilities.

The V and J genes are TRBV19 and TRBJ1-5; a tentative D call is TRBD1 (5 bases match). The receptor was isolated from a young man in good health. Sequenced input: naive CD8+ T cells sorted from blood. The cell subset or site label, as the study defines it: CD45RA+CCR7+. The CDR3 reads as follows: CASSITREQPQHF. The DNA sequence is as follows: TGTGCCAGTAGTATAACCAGGGAGCAGCCCCAGCATTTT.